Each of the 26 T cell receptor beta chains below was sequenced from the same sample in a study of blood T cells in healthy people across ages. Combining a sample-barcoded 5' primer with a J-beta primer mix, a second PCR ran for about 6 to 11 cycles. TCRdb reanalysed the 5' RACE reads using MiXCR and keeps one entry per CDR3 protein. This sample has fewer than 750,000 distinct CDR3 sequences, with under 55% found just once. Sequenced sample: blood. These receptors originate from a man older than 75 in good health.

V and J are TRBV6-5 and TRBJ2-3, with TRBD2 matching over 10 bases. The V segment lost 0 bases and the J segment 15 bases; nucleotides outside the gene matches: 33. The CDR3 runs 22 residues. The germline V gene encodes CDR1 MNHEY and CDR2 SVGAGI. CDR3 protein: CASSYSTRIAGGPVPHTDTRYF. CDR3 nucleotides: TGTGCCAGCAGTTACTCGACGAGAATAGCGGGGGGCCCCGTCCCTCACACAGATACGCGATATTTT.

The chain uses TRBV10-3 and TRBJ1-4; D gene uncertain. The CDR3 totals 13 residues. Germline assignment: CDR1 ENHRY and CDR2 SYGVKD. The V end lost 5 bases, the J end lost 8 bases, and 12 bases lay between the germline ends. The CDR3 DNA is TGTGCCATCAGTCAGAGTTCGGAAGAAAAACTGTTTTTT. Residues: CAISQSSEEKLFF.

V and J are TRBV7-2 and TRBJ1-6; TRBD1 might be the D (5 bases). Per the germline V gene, CDR1 is SGHTA and CDR2 is FQGNSA. The CDR3 length is 14 residues. The ends were cut back, 5 bases at V and 6 bases at J, with 11 bases in the middle. CDR3 protein: CASSPLRANSPLHF. CDR3 bases: TGTGCCAGCAGCCCCCTCAGGGCTAATTCACCCCTCCACTTT.

This clonotype was counted ten times or more. The chain recombines TRBV28 with TRBJ2-5; 10 bases map to TRBD2. V trimming: 3 bases; J trimming: 5 bases; junction bases outside the gene matches: 9. From germline, CDR1 is MDHEN and CDR2 SYDVKM. CDR3 length: 16 residues. The CDR3 DNA reads as TGTGCCAGCAGTTTGGCAGCGGGAGGGCCCGATGAGACCCAGTACTTC. Its translation: CASSLAAGGPDETQYF.

The chain is built from TRBV7-9 and TRBJ2-2; 7 nucleotides match TRBD1. The CDR3 consists of 17 residues. CDR1 is SEHNR, CDR2 FQNEAQ, per germline (reference sequence). Trimming removed 3 bases from V and 4 bases from J; junction bases left unmatched: 11. The CDR3 DNA follows: TGTGCCAGCAGCTTTGGTGGCGGACAGGTCTCCACCGGGGAGCTGTTTTTT. It codes for CASSFGGGQVSTGELFF.

The chain employs TRBV18 and TRBJ2-4; no clear D. The DNA end favors TRBJ2-5, so the J call may be wrong. Germline V gives CDR1 KGHSH, CDR2 LQKENI. The CDR3 extends over 13 amino acids. CDR3 in amino acids: CASADPPQETQYF. In DNA, the CDR3 is TGTGCCAGCGCCGACCCACCTCAGGAGACCCAGTACTTC.

There are a few counts of this clonotype. The chain uses TRBV20-1 and TRBJ2-1; TRBD1 agrees at 7 bases. This CDR3 has 14 residues. With 5 bases clipped from V and 3 bases from J, the junction kept 7 bases outside the gene matches. Germline CDR1 reads DFQATT; CDR2 reads SNEGSKA (reference sequence). The CDR3 nucleotides read TGCAGTGCTTACCCCCGACAGGGCTACAATGAGCAGTTCTTC. It yields the protein CSAYPRQGYNEQFF.

The sample holds a few counts of this clonotype. The V and J genes are TRBV12-3 or TRBV12-4 and TRBJ1-1; weak D call: TRBD1 (5 bases). With 5 bases removed from V and 6 bases from J, the gap between germline ends came to 10 bases. The CDR3 extends over 12 amino acids. CDR3 amino acids: CASSPGLSEAFF. Written as DNA, the CDR3 is TGTGCCAGCAGTCCGGGGCTCTCTGAAGCTTTCTTT.

This clonotype was seen a few times. The V call is TRBV11-2, the J call TRBJ2-1; perhaps D is TRBD1 or TRBD2 (5 bases each). Trimming removed 5 bases from V and 7 bases from J, with 18 bases in between. The CDR3 length is 15 residues. Germline assignment: CDR1 SGHAT and CDR2 FQNNGV. CDR3 nucleotides: TGTGCCAGCAGCCCCGGGACCGGGTTGGGGAATGAGCAGTTCTTC. It specifies CASSPGTGLGNEQFF.

This clonotype has more than one count but fewer than ten. The chain employs TRBV27 and TRBJ2-3, with D perhaps assigned TRBD1 or TRBD2 (7 bases each). CDR1 and CDR2 (germline): MNHEY, SMNVEV (reference sequence). Trimming cost V 6 bases and J 2 bases, with 21 bases left between them. The CDR3 has 17 amino acids. The CDR3 sequence is CASSLRPGGGHTDTQYF. Here the CDR3 DNA reads TGTGCCAGCAGCCTTAGACCAGGGGGGGGCCACACAGATACGCAGTATTTT.

The chain employs TRBV6-1 and TRBJ2-5; 7 nucleotides align to TRBD2. The germline gives CDR1 MNHNS, CDR2 SASEGT. V dropped 6 bases and J dropped 1; count of bases not matched to a gene: 2. This CDR3 contains 13 residues. CDR3 region: CASRQRGQETQYF. In nucleotides, the CDR3 is TGTGCCAGCAGACAGCGGGGCCAAGAGACCCAGTACTTC.

The V gene is TRBV24-1, the J gene TRBJ2-1; 12 nucleotides line up with TRBD2. Per the germline V gene, CDR1 is KGHDR and CDR2 is SFDVKD. The J segment lost 6 bases and the V segment lost 3 bases, leaving 8 bases of the junction unmatched. This CDR3 is 17 amino acids long. This CDR3 is CATSDPASGGASNEQFF. The DNA of the CDR3 is TGTGCCACCAGTGATCCAGCTAGCGGGGGGGCGTCCAATGAGCAGTTCTTC.

The chain employs TRBV12-3 or TRBV12-4 and TRBJ2-7; tentatively, D is TRBD1 (7 bases). CDR3 size: 14 residues. Trimming stripped 6 bases from V and 3 bases from J, with 15 bases between. CDR3 coding DNA: TGTGCCAGCAGACGGGCGGGACAGCTCTACGAGCAGTACTTC. Protein sequence: CASRRAGQLYEQYF.

This chain connects TRBV7-9 to TRBJ1-6; D remains ambiguous. The germline V gene has CDR1 SEHNR and CDR2 FQNEAQ (reference sequence). The CDR3 has 14 residues. V was trimmed by 2 bases and J by 5 bases, leaving 7 bases between them. The CDR3 nucleotides are TGTGCCAGCAGCTTAAGAGGCCATAATTCACCCCTCCACTTT. Translation: CASSLRGHNSPLHF.

The chain combines TRBV27 with TRBJ2-6, with D possibly being TRBD1 (6 bases). Germline values: CDR1 MNHEY, CDR2 SMNVEV (reference sequence). CDR3 length: 17 residues. Trimming shortened V by 3 bases and J by 0 bases, and 12 bases separated the two germline ends. The CDR3 sequence is CASSLSGANSGANVLTF. CDR3 in DNA: TGTGCCAGCAGTTTGTCAGGGGCCAACTCTGGGGCCAACGTCCTGACTTTC.

V and J are TRBV12-3 or TRBV12-4 and TRBJ2-7, with D perhaps matching TRBD1 (6 bases). The end of the DNA aligns better with TRBJ2-5, so the J call may be wrong. This CDR3 comprises 13 residues. This CDR3 reads CASASRGGETQYF. In DNA, the CDR3 is TGTGCCAGCGCCTCCAGGGGCGGAGAGACCCAGTACTTC.

The chain is built from TRBV9 and TRBJ2-3; unclear D gene. The CDR3 consists of 15 residues. Germline lookup yields CDR1 SGDLS and CDR2 YYNGEE. V was clipped by 4 bases and J by 2 bases, with 14 bases between them. The CDR3 sequence: CASSPRVGFTDTQYF. In DNA, the CDR3 is TGTGCCAGCAGCCCCCGTGTCGGATTCACAGATACGCAGTATTTT.

This clonotype was seen only a few times. The chain employs TRBV6-1 and TRBJ2-3; D not resolved. This CDR3 contains 14 residues. The germline V gene encodes CDR1 MNHNS and CDR2 SASEGT. V was clipped by 6 bases and J by 4 bases, with 14 bases between them. CDR3 protein: CASSGAFVADTQYF. The CDR3 DNA follows: TGTGCCAGCAGCGGAGCCTTCGTCGCAGATACGCAGTATTTT.

This clonotype was picked up a small number of times. V is TRBV20-1 and J is TRBJ2-1; weak D call: TRBD2 (5 bases). The CDR3 sequence is 15 residues long. Germline loops: CDR1 DFQATT, CDR2 SNEGSKA (reference sequence). With 0 bases removed from V and 1 base from J, the gap between germline ends came to 10 bases. The CDR3 bases are TGCAGTGCTAGAGAGGACCCGGGGTCCTACAATGAGCAGTTCTTC. Its translation: CSAREDPGSYNEQFF.

This clonotype showed up just a few times. CDR3 DNA sequence: TGTGCCAGCAGCAAGGGACAGCGCAACAATGAGCAGTTCTTC. Translating gives CASSKGQRNNEQFF. The V call is TRBV7-6, the J call TRBJ2-1, with 7 bases aligning to TRBD1. Trimming at V came to 5 bases and at J to 5 bases, leaving 6 bases not matched to a gene. Per germline, CDR1 SGHVS and CDR2 FNYEAQ. The CDR3 covers 14 residues.

This chain connects TRBV20-1 to TRBJ2-1; 15 nucleotides line up with TRBD2. Trimming took 3 bases from V and 9 from J; bases not matched to a gene: 6. Germline CDR1 DFQATT, CDR2 SNEGSKA (reference sequence). This CDR3 has 15 amino acids. CDR3: CSARRTSGRAGEQFF. The CDR3 DNA follows: TGCAGTGCTAGGAGGACTAGCGGGAGGGCCGGTGAGCAGTTCTTC.

Regarding this clonotype: A read error may explain this, as a much larger clone is one base away. This chain connects TRBV12-3 or TRBV12-4 to TRBJ1-6; 7 nucleotides align to TRBD1. V was clipped by 5 bases and J by 3 bases; unmatched bases: 1. The CDR3 has 14 amino acids. The CDR3 loop reads CASSGTDYNSPLHF. Written as DNA, the CDR3 is TGTGCCAGCAGTGGGACAGACTATAATTCACCCCTCCACTTT.

The chain joins TRBV27 to TRBJ2-7; tentatively, D is TRBD1 (6 bases). The J call may not be correct, given that the DNA end is closer to TRBJ2-5. In germline, CDR1 is MNHEY, CDR2 SMNVEV (reference sequence). The CDR3 length is 13 residues. The CDR3 reads CASRITGSETQYF. CDR3 DNA: TGTGCCAGCCGCATAACAGGGTCGGAGACCCAGTACTTC.

This chain joins TRBV5-1 and TRBJ1-5, with D unclear. Germline V gives CDR1 SGHRS, CDR2 YFSETQ. This CDR3 spans 14 amino acids. V lost 7 bases to trimming and J lost 3 bases, with 14 bases between them. In DNA form, the CDR3 reads TGCGCCAGCTGCGCGGACGGGTTCAATCAGCCCCAGCATTTT. This sequence encodes CASCADGFNQPQHF. The full variable domain, with the rest looked up from reference TRBV5-1 and TRBJ1-5, is KAGVTQTPRYLIKTRGQQVTLSCSPISGHRSVSWYQQTPGQGLQFLFEYFSETQRNKGNFPGRFSGRQFSNSRSEMNVSTLELGDSALYLCASCADGFNQPQHFGDGTRLSIL.

This clonotype was counted ten times or more. The V gene is TRBV6-5, the J gene TRBJ1-2, with D maybe TRBD1 (6 bases). The CDR3 covers 15 residues. Trimming cost V 5 bases and J 4 bases, with 17 bases left between them. Germline V CDR1 and CDR2: MNHEY, SVGAGI. The CDR3 protein is CASSNTGNRGYGYTF. The CDR3 DNA reads as TGTGCCAGCAGTAATACAGGGAATCGGGGCTATGGCTACACCTTC.

The CDR3 nucleotides read TGTGCCAGCAGCCAGGACAGGGGCCCCCAAGAGACCCAGTACTTC. Encoded protein: CASSQDRGPQETQYF. The gene calls are TRBV7-2 and TRBJ2-5, with TRBD1 identical over 9 bases. The CDR3 spans 15 residues. With V trimmed by 5 bases and J by 1 base, 5 bases remained unmatched. Germline CDR1 is SGHTA and CDR2 is FQGNSA.